These 4 T cell receptor beta chains originate from one sample sequenced in a study of control samples from healthy donors and cancer patients. Clones were read by immunoSEQ multiplex PCR, and TCRdb kept only the in-frame ones, dropping some. This table has 130,000 to 150,000 clones, 90% to 95% appearing once. Sequencing used blood. These receptors were obtained from a man aged 18 to 30 in good health.

Concerning this clone: Sequence at one end of the junction differs from germline and may be a read error. The chain carries TRBV7-7 and TRBJ2-1; 8 bases line up with TRBD2. This CDR3 has 14 amino acids. CDR1 is SSHAT and CDR2 is FNYEAQ in the germline V gene (reference sequence). CDR3 residues: CASSAGGGYNEQFF. CDR3 nucleotide sequence: TGTGCTAGCAGCGCGGGGGGCGGGTACAATGAGCAGTTCTTC.

The chain carries TRBV18 and TRBJ1-3, with unresolved D. The V and J ends lost 2 bases and 5 bases respectively, with 4 bases between them. The CDR3 length is 12 residues. Germline V gene data show CDR1 as KGHSH and CDR2 as LQKENI. The CDR3 spells CASSPERNTIYF. The CDR3 DNA is TGTGCCAGCTCACCAGAGCGAAACACCATATATTTT.

This rearrangement joins TRBV28 to TRBJ2-3; TRBD1 is a possible D gene (5 bases). Trimming removed 3 bases from V and 2 bases from J, with 12 bases in between. This CDR3 is built from 15 residues. Germline CDR1 MDHEN, CDR2 SYDVKM. This CDR3 is CASSLGQGITDTQYF. In DNA, the CDR3 is TGTGCCAGCAGTTTGGGGCAGGGAATCACAGATACGCAGTATTTT.

The chain is built from TRBV28 and TRBJ1-4; 9 bases agree with TRBD1. Trimming removed 2 bases from V and 8 bases from J; junction bases left unmatched: 6. This CDR3 is 15 amino acids long. Germline assignment: CDR1 MDHEN and CDR2 SYDVKM. The CDR3 protein is CASSLPGQGREKLFF. In nucleotides, the CDR3 is TGTGCCAGCAGTTTACCAGGACAGGGGAGAGAAAAACTGTTTTTT.